The 30 T cell receptor beta chains in this list originate from one sample, sequenced in a study of CD8+CD57+ T cells in acquired aplastic anemia. It was genomic DNA that served as the template for profiling TCR beta VDJ and CDR3. Each CDR3 protein gets one entry after TCRdb re-called the reads with MiXCR. The sample carries 150,000 to 200,000 distinct CDR3 sequences, around 50% recorded once. Patients picked for sequencing had shown CD8+CD57+ cell expansion detected by flow cytometry. The sequencing input was sorted CD4+, CD8+, or CD8+CD57+ T cells (not recorded which) from PBMCs. These receptor sequences come from a human donor with aplastic anemia.

This clonotype has a count of ten or more. The chain links TRBV5-1 to TRBJ2-1, with TRBD1 matching over 8 bases. There are 16 residues in the CDR3. Germline-derived CDR1 and CDR2 are SGHRS and YFSETQ. Losses at the gene ends were 4 bases for V and 4 bases for J; bases not matched to a gene: 10. The CDR3 protein is CASSLTPGQEYNEQFF. In nucleotides, the CDR3 is TGCGCCAGCAGCCTTACGCCGGGACAGGAATACAATGAGCAGTTCTTC.

V and J are TRBV20-1 and TRBJ2-2; D is ambiguous. The CDR3 extends over 12 amino acids. V was shortened by 6 bases and J by 6 bases, with 11 bases between the two germline ends. Germline V gives CDR1 DFQATT, CDR2 SNEGSKA (reference sequence). The CDR3 protein is CSALERAGELFF. The DNA of the CDR3 is TGCAGTGCCCTTGAGCGAGCCGGGGAGCTGTTTTTT.

This chain uses TRBV7-2 with TRBJ1-5; D remains ambiguous. This CDR3 region has 13 residues. From germline, CDR1 is SGHTA and CDR2 FQGNSA. V lost 7 bases and J lost 2, with 9 bases in between. DNA for the CDR3: TGTGCCAGCACCCAGATCGGCAATCAGCCCCAGCATTTT. Amino acids: CASTQIGNQPQHF.

The chain couples TRBV20-1 to TRBJ2-7, with 15 bases fitting TRBD2. J was trimmed by 4 bases and V by 5 bases; bases with no gene match: 6. CDR3 size: 15 residues. Germline V lookup: CDR1 DFQATT, CDR2 SNEGSKA (reference sequence). In DNA, the CDR3 is TGCAGTGCTGGACTAGCGGGAGGGCGGGGATACGAGCAGTACTTC. Protein sequence: CSAGLAGGRGYEQYF.

The rearrangement links TRBV11-2 to TRBJ1-1; D may be TRBD1 (6 bases). CDR3 length: 11 residues. From germline, CDR1 is SGHAT and CDR2 FQNNGV. V was cut by 5 bases and J by 11 bases, with 12 bases left in between. CDR3 nucleotides: TGTGCCAGCAGCGTGACAGGTTATGCTTTCTTT. Translating gives CASSVTGYAFF.

This clonotype is a singleton in its sample. The chain combines TRBV10-3 with TRBJ1-5; D is unclear. CDR3 size: 15 residues. V shed 4 bases and J shed 3 bases, with 13 bases lying between them. Germline-derived CDR1 and CDR2 are ENHRY and SYGVKD. CDR3 DNA: TGTGCCATCAGTGCAAAGGAGCCGAACAATCAGCCCCAGCATTTT. Residues: CAISAKEPNNQPQHF.

There are many counts of this clonotype. The genes are TRBV5-1 and TRBJ1-4; D may be TRBD1 (6 bases). This CDR3 has 15 amino acids. Germline V CDR1 and CDR2: SGHRS, YFSETQ. Trimming cost V 0 bases and J 7 bases, with 13 bases left between them. The CDR3 DNA follows: TGCGCCAGCAGCTTGGATTCCACAGGGTCTGAAAAACTGTTTTTT. Translating gives CASSLDSTGSEKLFF.

The table lists this clonotype with a few counts. The gene calls are TRBV6-1 and TRBJ2-1; D gene uncertain. CDR1 and CDR2 from the germline V gene are MNHNS and SASEGT. This CDR3 spans 17 amino acids. The V end lost 6 bases, the J end lost 0 bases, and 18 bases lay between the germline ends. The CDR3 is CASRGVHRPSSYNEQFF. The CDR3 bases are TGTGCCAGCAGGGGCGTGCACCGACCGAGCTCCTACAATGAGCAGTTCTTC.

V is TRBV29-1 and J is TRBJ2-1, with D unclear. This CDR3 region has 13 residues. Germline loops: CDR1 SQVTM, CDR2 ANQGSEA. Between the trimmed V and J ends, which lost 6 bases and 2 bases, there was a span of 11 bases. The CDR3 coding sequence is TGCAGCGTCGAGGATCCAGCCTACAATGAGCAGTTCTTC. It specifies CSVEDPAYNEQFF.

This clonotype has at least ten counts. J is TRBJ1-6 and V is TRBV7-9, with 9 bases aligning to TRBD1. V lost 5 bases, J lost 10 bases, and 15 bases stayed unmatched. This CDR3 comprises 17 residues. Germline assignment: CDR1 SEHNR and CDR2 FQNEAQ (reference sequence). This CDR3 is CASSLRATDRGDSPLHF. In DNA, the CDR3 is TGTGCCAGCAGCCTTAGAGCGACGGACAGGGGCGACTCACCCCTCCACTTT.

Turning to this clonotype: A much larger clone lies one base from this, so it may be a read error. The gene calls are TRBV13 and TRBJ1-1; 7 bases align to TRBD1. Germline CDR1 and CDR2: PRHDT and FYEKMQ (reference sequence). Unmatched junction bases numbered 5, after V lost 5 bases and J lost 2 bases. This CDR3 region has 14 residues. The CDR3 bases are TGTGCCAGCAGCACCCGGACAGGTAACACTGAAGCTTTCTTT. It is translated as CASSTRTGNTEAFF. The full variable domain, its missing parts supplied by reference TRBV13 and TRBJ1-1, is AAGVIQSPRHLIKEKRETATLKCYPIPRHDTVYWYQQGPGQDPQFLISFYEKMQSDKGSIPDRFSAQQFSDYHSELNMSSLELGDSALYFCASSTRTGNTEAFFGQGTRLTVV.

This chain connects TRBV3-1 to TRBJ1-1, with TRBD1 identical over 7 bases. The CDR3 totals 14 residues. V gave up 2 bases and J gave up 3 bases; unmatched junction bases: 3. In germline, CDR1 is LGHDT, CDR2 YNNKEL (reference sequence). CDR3 sequence: CASSQRTGDTEAFF. As DNA, the CDR3 is TGTGCCAGCAGCCAACGAACAGGGGACACTGAAGCTTTCTTT.

Many counts were recorded for this clonotype. The rearrangement links TRBV24-1 to TRBJ2-1; unclear D gene. Germline values: CDR1 KGHDR, CDR2 SFDVKD. Trimming removed 7 bases from V and 2 bases from J, with 11 bases in between. This CDR3 is 14 amino acids long. CDR3 amino acids: CATSPRGAYNEQFF. DNA for the CDR3: TGTGCCACCAGCCCCCGAGGAGCCTACAATGAGCAGTTCTTC.

The chain combines TRBV9 with TRBJ2-7; the D gene could be TRBD1 or TRBD2 (5 bases each). The V gene's germline CDR1 is SGDLS and CDR2 YYNGEE. The CDR3 loop spans 15 amino acids. V shed 0 bases and J shed 0 bases, with 10 bases lying between them. Here the CDR3 reads CASSVGPGSSYEQYF. CDR3 nucleotide sequence: TGTGCCAGCAGCGTAGGGCCAGGGAGCTCCTACGAGCAGTACTTC.

This clonotype was observed at least ten times. The chain combines TRBV15 with TRBJ2-3; TRBD2 matches at 9 bases. Germline-derived CDR1 and CDR2 are LNHNV and YYDKDF (reference sequence). CDR3 length: 19 amino acids. With V trimmed by 1 base and J by 2 bases, 13 bases remained unmatched. This chain's CDR3 is CATSRARGRAKYTTDTQYF. The CDR3 DNA reads TGTGCCACCAGCAGAGCCCGCGGGAGGGCCAAGTACACCACAGATACGCAGTATTTT.

This clonotype occurred many times. The chain recombines TRBV20-1 with TRBJ1-6; 7 bases are shared with TRBD1. J was trimmed by 9 bases and V by 0 bases; bases with no gene match: 8. CDR1 is DFQATT and CDR2 is SNEGSKA in the germline V gene (reference sequence). The CDR3 sequence is 15 residues long. CDR3 sequence (DNA): TGCAGTGCTAGAGATAGAGGACAGGTGGTTTCACCCCTCCACTTT. It specifies CSARDRGQVVSPLHF.

The chain carries TRBV20-1 and TRBJ2-7; D not certain. The length of the CDR3 is 12 residues. The ends were cut back, 5 bases at V and 5 bases at J, with 13 bases in the middle. CDR1 and CDR2 from the germline V gene are DFQATT and SNEGSKA (reference sequence). In DNA form, the CDR3 reads TGCAGTGCTCTCCTTGATCCCAACGAGCAGTACTTC. Encoded protein: CSALLDPNEQYF.

The chain recombines TRBV15 with TRBJ2-3, with 7 bases matching TRBD1. Germline CDR1 is LNHNV and CDR2 is YYDKDF (reference sequence). J was trimmed by 0 bases and V by 4 bases; bases with no gene match: 7. The CDR3 is 16 residues long. In DNA, the CDR3 is TGTGCCACCAGCACCAGGGACAGAGCTAGCACAGATACGCAGTATTTT. The encoded protein is CATSTRDRASTDTQYF.

This clonotype was seen more than once but under ten times. The CDR3 DNA is TGTGCCAGCAGGCCTCCTGGGGGGAGGAGCACTGAAGCTTTCTTT. Translated: CASRPPGGRSTEAFF. The rearrangement joins TRBV6-5 to TRBJ1-1, with a weak D call TRBD1 (5 bases). Trimming pared 6 bases from V and 4 bases from J, leaving 18 bases between. This CDR3 is built from 15 residues. The germline V gene encodes CDR1 MNHEY and CDR2 SVGAGI.

This clonotype was seen repeatedly, ten times or more. This chain links TRBV27 with TRBJ1-1; no clear D. This CDR3 spans 11 amino acids. Trimming left V 5 bases short and J 8 bases short, with 9 bases between. Germline CDR1 reads MNHEY; CDR2 reads SMNVEV (reference sequence). The CDR3 loop is CASSLSGEAFF. The CDR3 bases are TGTGCCAGCAGTCTAAGCGGGGAAGCTTTCTTT.

In this sample, this clonotype turned up many times. The V and J genes are TRBV19 and TRBJ1-1; no clear D. The CDR3 is made up of 12 amino acids. With 5 bases removed from V and 0 bases from J, the gap between germline ends came to 4 bases. The germline V gene has CDR1 LNHDA and CDR2 SQIVND (reference sequence). The CDR3 DNA follows: TGTGCCAGTAGTCGGCTGAACACTGAAGCTTTCTTT. This encodes CASSRLNTEAFF.

This clonotype was recorded once. A read error may explain this, as a much larger clone is one base away. Since no conserved phenylalanine or tryptophan closes the CDR3, a read error is the likely cause. The rearrangement uses TRBV5-1 and TRBJ1-1; no definite D call. Trimming took off 1 base at V and 5 bases at J, with 18 bases between the two ends. The germline CDR1 and CDR2 sequences are SGHRS and YFSETQ. CDR3 length: 16 residues. The CDR3 DNA follows: TGCGCCAGCAGCTTGTCCGGTTCGAGGGTTAGGACTGAAGCTTTCCTT. It translates to CASSLSGSRVRTEAFL.

This chain uses TRBV10-3 with TRBJ1-1; TRBD1 matches at 11 bases. This CDR3 spans 18 amino acids. V shed 7 bases, J shed 0 bases, and the junction held 13 bases outside the gene matches. CDR1 is ENHRY, CDR2 SYGVKD, per germline. The CDR3 here is CAITGTGGTLIMNTEAFF. CDR3 DNA: TGTGCCATCACGGGGACAGGGGGGACCCTTATCATGAACACTGAAGCTTTCTTT.

This chain joins TRBV7-3 and TRBJ2-3; TRBD2 is a possible D gene (6 bases). The CDR3 covers 14 residues. The germline gives CDR1 SGHTA, CDR2 FQGTGA. Trimming stripped 6 bases from V and 0 bases from J, with 10 bases between. DNA of the CDR3: TGTGCCAGCAGTCTTAGCGGAAGCACAGATACGCAGTATTTT. This encodes CASSLSGSTDTQYF.

This chain links TRBV3-1 with TRBJ2-3; 7 bases map to TRBD2. CDR1 and CDR2 from the germline V gene are LGHDT and YNNKEL (reference sequence). The CDR3 sequence is 14 residues long. V trimming: 3 bases; J trimming: 6 bases; junction bases outside the gene matches: 6. The CDR3, as DNA: TGTGCCAGCAGCCAGGGAGGGGATAGGGATACGCAGTATTTT. This encodes CASSQGGDRDTQYF.

In its sample, this clonotype was seen a few times. A much larger clone lies one base from this, so it may be a read error. V gene TRBV6-1 combines with J gene TRBJ2-5; 7 nucleotides align to TRBD1. The germline V gene has CDR1 MNHNS and CDR2 SASEGT. This CDR3 has 13 amino acids. The CDR3 loop is CASNGQVQETQHF. The CDR3 region has the DNA TGTGCCAGCAATGGACAGGTCCAAGAGACCCAGCACTTC.

The CDR3 DNA reads as TGTGCCAGCAGCCCGAGGAACACCGGGGAGCTGTTTTTT. This translates into CASSPRNTGELFF. The chain recombines TRBV13 with TRBJ2-2, with D unclear. This CDR3 region has 13 residues. Germline loops: CDR1 PRHDT, CDR2 FYEKMQ (reference sequence). The germline V and J ends were trimmed by 5 bases and 1 base, with 5 bases remaining between them.

This clonotype came up many times. The V gene is TRBV29-1, the J gene TRBJ1-3; possibly TRBD1 for D (6 bases). V lost 6 bases and J lost 0, with 15 bases in between. CDR3 length: 15 residues. CDR1 is SQVTM, CDR2 ANQGSEA, per germline. The CDR3, as DNA: TGCAGCGTCGTAGGCGGGGGCGGCTCTGGAAACACCATATATTTT. Translation gives CSVVGGGGSGNTIYF.

V and J are TRBV24-1 and TRBJ2-3; D ambiguous. Trimming cost V 10 bases and J 2 bases, with 9 bases left between them. CDR1 is KGHDR and CDR2 is SFDVKD in the germline V gene. This CDR3 spans 12 amino acids. The DNA for the CDR3 is TGTGCCACGAGTTCGACCACAGATACGCAGTATTTT. It encodes CATSSTTDTQYF.

V gene TRBV24-1 combines with J gene TRBJ2-3; 7 bases align to TRBD1. Germline CDR1 KGHDR, CDR2 SFDVKD. The CDR3 is 14 residues long. Trimming took 5 bases from V and 4 from J; bases not matched to a gene: 5. The CDR3 bases are TGTGCCACCAGTGCCGGACAGGTCCCAGATACGCAGTATTTT. This gives the protein CATSAGQVPDTQYF.